One and the same sample provided the 14 T cell receptor beta chains below, sequenced in a study of shared clonotypes between healthy human individuals. The table came from immunoSEQ multiplex PCR; TCRdb's copy has only in-frame clones and leaves some out. The sample includes over a million clones, approximately 98.5% of them seen just once. The sequenced sample consisted of naive CD4+ T cells sorted from blood. Subset here: CD45RA+ positively selected. The source is a man aged 30 to 45 in good health.

The chain combines TRBV5-1 with TRBJ1-4, with D tentatively TRBD1 (5 bases). This CDR3 spans 14 amino acids. V was pared by 1 base and J by 6 bases, with 10 bases between. Germline V gene data show CDR1 as SGHRS and CDR2 as YFSETQ. CDR3 in amino acids: CASSLNGGDEKLFF. The CDR3 nucleotides are TGCGCCAGCAGCTTGAATGGGGGGGATGAAAAACTGTTTTTT. Full variable domain (missing parts from reference TRBV5-1 and TRBJ1-4): KAGVTQTPRYLIKTRGQQVTLSCSPISGHRSVSWYQQTPGQGLQFLFEYFSETQRNKGNFPGRFSGRQFSNSRSEMNVSTLELGDSALYLCASSLNGGDEKLFFGSGTQLSVL.

This clone showed up just once. The germline gene is not matched at one end of the junction; a read error may be the cause. The chain joins TRBV7-3 to TRBJ2-1; the D is unclear. The germline CDR1 and CDR2 sequences are SGHTA and FQGTGA. The length of the CDR3 is 11 residues. The CDR3 loop is CASSSHNEQFF. As DNA, the CDR3 is TGTGCCAGCAGCTCCCACAATGAGCAGTTCTTC.

The CDR3 DNA reads TGTGCCAGCAGCTTTTACGGCGATGAGCAGTTCTTC. This encodes CASSFYGDEQFF. V is TRBV7-3 and J is TRBJ2-1; D remains ambiguous. V was clipped by 3 bases and J by 8 bases, with 8 bases between them. There are 12 residues in the CDR3. CDR1 and CDR2 from the germline V gene are SGHTA and FQGTGA.

This clone was detected only once. The V gene is TRBV5-1, the J gene TRBJ2-7; TRBD1 might be the D (6 bases). Germline CDR1 is SGHRS and CDR2 is YFSETQ. V dropped 2 bases and J dropped 2 bases, with 17 bases sitting between them. The CDR3 totals 16 residues. CDR3 DNA sequence: TGCGCCAGCAGCTTTCCCGTGCAGGGACATACCTACGAGCAGTACTTC. Amino acid sequence: CASSFPVQGHTYEQYF.

The gene calls are TRBV19 and TRBJ1-5, with unresolved D. CDR1 LNHDA and CDR2 SQIVND come from the germline V gene (reference sequence). This CDR3 is 15 amino acids long. V gave up 5 bases and J gave up 2 bases, with 13 bases separating them. The CDR3 is CASSLVEAGNQPQHF. The CDR3 DNA reads as TGTGCCAGTAGTCTGGTCGAGGCTGGCAATCAGCCCCAGCATTTT.

This chain connects TRBV9 to TRBJ1-1; unclear D gene. The CDR3 is 14 amino acids. CDR1 and CDR2 from the germline V gene are SGDLS and YYNGEE. The germline V and J ends were trimmed by 0 bases and 0 bases, with 6 bases remaining between them. The CDR3 region is CASSVASMNTEAFF. CDR3 nucleotide sequence: TGTGCCAGCAGCGTAGCAAGCATGAACACTGAAGCTTTCTTT.

The chain employs TRBV7-8 and TRBJ2-5; D may match TRBD1 or TRBD2 (5 bases each). Germline lookup yields CDR1 SGHVS and CDR2 FQNEAQ. The CDR3 consists of 16 residues. Trimming took off 1 base at V and 2 bases at J, with 14 bases between the two ends. The CDR3 nucleotides are TGTGCCAGCAGCTTAGGCCGGGGCGCGTATCAAGAGACCCAGTACTTC. Amino acid sequence: CASSLGRGAYQETQYF.

The CDR3 sequence: CASSGPRGWSTDTQYF. The CDR3 coding sequence is TGTGCCAGCAGTGGACCCCGCGGTTGGAGCACAGATACGCAGTATTTT. V and J are TRBV2 and TRBJ2-3; no reliable D call. Germline assignment: CDR1 SNHLY and CDR2 FYNNEI. The CDR3 is made up of 16 amino acids. Trimming took 4 bases from V and 0 from J, leaving 14 bases between them.

The J gene is TRBJ2-1, the V gene TRBV2; TRBD1 agrees at 12 bases. V lost 6 bases and J lost 0; bases outside the gene matches: 9. Germline values: CDR1 SNHLY, CDR2 FYNNEI. The CDR3 consists of 18 residues. Written as DNA, the CDR3 is TGTGCCAGCAGGGGCCCCGGGACAGGGGGCACCTCCTACAATGAGCAGTTCTTC. Encoded protein: CASRGPGTGGTSYNEQFF.

Concerning this clone: The same CDR3 can be traced to other DNA sequences in this sample. The chain is built from TRBV7-2 and TRBJ2-7, with 10 bases lining up with TRBD2. After removal of 5 bases from V and 2 bases from J, the junction contained 3 bases not matched to a gene. The CDR3 has 14 residues. Germline V lookup: CDR1 SGHTA, CDR2 FQGNSA. The CDR3 coding sequence is TGTGCCAGCAGCCCTGGACTAGCGGCCTACGAGCAGTACTTC. Protein: CASSPGLAAYEQYF.

The V and J genes are TRBV11-1 and TRBJ2-7, with D possibly matching TRBD1 (6 bases). The germline V and J ends were trimmed by 10 bases and 3 bases, with 16 bases remaining between them. The CDR3 totals 13 residues. Germline V lookup: CDR1 SGHAT, CDR2 FQDESV (reference sequence). The chain's CDR3 is CATPPGQYYEQYF. The CDR3 nucleotides are TGTGCCACCCCACCGGGACAATACTACGAGCAGTACTTC.

The chain links TRBV19 to TRBJ1-1; D uncertain. V lost 8 bases and J lost 1, with 8 bases in between. The germline gives CDR1 LNHDA, CDR2 SQIVND (reference sequence). This CDR3 spans 12 amino acids. CDR3 sequence: CASRRWNTEAFF. The CDR3 coding sequence is TGTGCCAGTCGGCGGTGGAACACTGAAGCTTTCTTT.

The gene calls are TRBV5-1 and TRBJ1-2; 7 bases map to TRBD1. With V trimmed by 3 bases and J by 5 bases, 7 bases remained unmatched. Per the germline V gene, CDR1 is SGHRS and CDR2 is YFSETQ. The CDR3 totals 14 residues. This CDR3 reads CASSYRDSTYGYTF. Here the CDR3 DNA reads TGCGCCAGCAGCTACCGGGACAGTACTTATGGCTACACCTTC.

The chain has TRBV5-1 and TRBJ2-1; TRBD2 might be the D (6 bases). Per the germline V gene, CDR1 is SGHRS and CDR2 is YFSETQ. Trimming left V 0 bases short and J 5 bases short, with 12 bases between. This CDR3 contains 15 residues. Written as DNA, the CDR3 is TGCGCCAGCAGCTTGGGCGGGAACTCACACAATGAGCAGTTCTTC. It encodes CASSLGGNSHNEQFF.